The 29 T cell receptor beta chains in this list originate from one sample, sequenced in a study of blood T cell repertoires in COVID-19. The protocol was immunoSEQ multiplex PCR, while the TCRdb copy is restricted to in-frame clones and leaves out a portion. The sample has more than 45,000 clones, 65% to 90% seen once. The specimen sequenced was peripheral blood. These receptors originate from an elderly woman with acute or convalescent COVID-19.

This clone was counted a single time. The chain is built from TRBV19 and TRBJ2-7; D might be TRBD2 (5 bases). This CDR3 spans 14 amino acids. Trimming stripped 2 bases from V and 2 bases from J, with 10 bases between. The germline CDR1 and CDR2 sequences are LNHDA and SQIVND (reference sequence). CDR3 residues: CASSIREGPYEQYF. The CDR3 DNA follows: TGTGCCAGTAGTATAAGAGAGGGTCCCTACGAGCAGTACTTC.

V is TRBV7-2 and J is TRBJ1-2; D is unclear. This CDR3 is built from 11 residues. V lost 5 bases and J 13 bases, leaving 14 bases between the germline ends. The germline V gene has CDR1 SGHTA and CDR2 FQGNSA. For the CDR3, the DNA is TGTGCCAGCAGCCTGGGGAGCTCGGGCACCTTC. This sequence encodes CASSLGSSGTF.

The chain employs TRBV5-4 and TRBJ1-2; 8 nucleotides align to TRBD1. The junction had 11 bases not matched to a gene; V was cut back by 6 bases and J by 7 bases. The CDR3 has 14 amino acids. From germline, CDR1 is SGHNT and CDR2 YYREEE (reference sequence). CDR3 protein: CASTRGRGQGGYTF. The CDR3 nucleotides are TGTGCCAGCACCCGAGGCAGGGGGCAGGGTGGCTACACCTTC.

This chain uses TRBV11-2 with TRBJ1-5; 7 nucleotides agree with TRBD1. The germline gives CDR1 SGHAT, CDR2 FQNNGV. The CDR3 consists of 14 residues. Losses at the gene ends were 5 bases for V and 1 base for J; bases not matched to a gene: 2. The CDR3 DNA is TGTGCCAGCAGCACAGGGGTGAGCAATCAGCCCCAGCATTTT. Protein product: CASSTGVSNQPQHF. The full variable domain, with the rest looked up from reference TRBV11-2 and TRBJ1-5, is EAGVAQSPRYKIIEKRQSVAFWCNPISGHATLYWYQQILGQGPKLLIQFQNNGVVDDSQLPKDRFSAERLKGVDSTLKIQPAKLEDSAVYLCASSTGVSNQPQHFGDGTRLSIL.

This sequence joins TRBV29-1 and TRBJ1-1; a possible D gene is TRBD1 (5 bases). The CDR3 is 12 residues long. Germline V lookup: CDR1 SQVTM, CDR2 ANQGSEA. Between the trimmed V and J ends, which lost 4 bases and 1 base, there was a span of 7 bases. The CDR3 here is CSVGTQNTEAFF. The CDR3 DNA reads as TGCAGCGTTGGGACACAGAACACTGAAGCTTTCTTT. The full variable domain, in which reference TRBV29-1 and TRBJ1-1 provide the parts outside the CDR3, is SAVISQKPSRDICQRGTSLTIQCQVDSQVTMMFWYRQQPGQSLTLIATANQGSEATYESGFVIDKFPISRPNLTFSTLTVSNMSPEDSSIYLCSVGTQNTEAFFGQGTRLTVV.

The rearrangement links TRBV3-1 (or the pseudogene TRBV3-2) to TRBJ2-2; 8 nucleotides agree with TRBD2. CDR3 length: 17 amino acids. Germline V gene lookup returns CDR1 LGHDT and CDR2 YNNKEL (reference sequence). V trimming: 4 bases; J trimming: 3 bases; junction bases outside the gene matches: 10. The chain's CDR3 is CASSPPRGGPDTGELFF. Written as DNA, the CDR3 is TGTGCCAGCAGCCCGCCCCGGGGGGGGCCTGACACCGGGGAGCTGTTTTTT.

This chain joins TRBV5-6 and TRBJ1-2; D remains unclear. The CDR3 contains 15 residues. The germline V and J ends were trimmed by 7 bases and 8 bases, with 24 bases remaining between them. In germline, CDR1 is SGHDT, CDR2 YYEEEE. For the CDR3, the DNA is TGTGCCAGCGGATACGACCGAGGTTCGGCGGGGGGCTACACCTTC. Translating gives CASGYDRGSAGGYTF.

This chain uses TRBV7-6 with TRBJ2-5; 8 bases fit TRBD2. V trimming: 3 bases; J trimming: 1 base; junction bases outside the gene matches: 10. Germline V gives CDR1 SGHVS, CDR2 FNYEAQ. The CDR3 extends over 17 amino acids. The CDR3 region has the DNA TGTGCCAGCAGCTTCAGGACTAGCTCTACCGTCCAAGAGACCCAGTACTTC. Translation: CASSFRTSSTVQETQYF.

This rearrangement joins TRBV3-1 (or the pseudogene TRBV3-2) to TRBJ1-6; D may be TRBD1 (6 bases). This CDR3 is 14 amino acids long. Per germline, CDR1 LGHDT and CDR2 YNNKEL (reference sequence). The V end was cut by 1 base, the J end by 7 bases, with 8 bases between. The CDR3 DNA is TGTGCCAGCAGCCAAGGGCAGGGGAATTCACCCCTCCACTTT. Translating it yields CASSQGQGNSPLHF.

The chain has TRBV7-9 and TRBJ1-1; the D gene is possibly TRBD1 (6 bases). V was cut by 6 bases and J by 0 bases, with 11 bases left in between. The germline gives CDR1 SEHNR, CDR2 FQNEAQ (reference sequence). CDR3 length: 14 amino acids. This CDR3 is CASRSGQLNTEAFF. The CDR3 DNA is TGTGCCAGCAGATCCGGACAGTTGAACACTGAAGCTTTCTTT.

CDR3 in DNA: TGTGCCAGCAGTGAAGGGGCCTATGGCTACACCTTC. It codes for CASSEGAYGYTF. The chain carries TRBV6-1 and TRBJ1-2; D is undetermined. The germline V gene encodes CDR1 MNHNS and CDR2 SASEGT. Between the trimmed V and J ends, which lost 1 base and 4 bases, there was a span of 4 bases. The CDR3 spans 12 residues.

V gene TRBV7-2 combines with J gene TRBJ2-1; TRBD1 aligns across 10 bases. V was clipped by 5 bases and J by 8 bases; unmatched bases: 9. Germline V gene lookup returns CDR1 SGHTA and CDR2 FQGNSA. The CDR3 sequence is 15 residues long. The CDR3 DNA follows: TGTGCCAGCAGCCTATCCCCGGGACAGGGGTATGAGCAGTTCTTC. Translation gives CASSLSPGQGYEQFF.

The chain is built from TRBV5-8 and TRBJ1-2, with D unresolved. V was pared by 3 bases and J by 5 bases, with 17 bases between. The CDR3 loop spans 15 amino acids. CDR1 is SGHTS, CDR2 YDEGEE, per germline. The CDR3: CASSSTWPGIYGYTF. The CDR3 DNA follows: TGTGCCAGCAGCTCCACCTGGCCCGGGATATATGGCTACACCTTC. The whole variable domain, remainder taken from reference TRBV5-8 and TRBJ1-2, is EAGVTQSPTHLIKTRGQQATLRCSPISGHTSVYWYQQALGLGLQFLLWYDEGEERNRGNFPPRFSGRQFPNYSSELNVNALELEDSALYLCASSSTWPGIYGYTFGSGTRLTVV.

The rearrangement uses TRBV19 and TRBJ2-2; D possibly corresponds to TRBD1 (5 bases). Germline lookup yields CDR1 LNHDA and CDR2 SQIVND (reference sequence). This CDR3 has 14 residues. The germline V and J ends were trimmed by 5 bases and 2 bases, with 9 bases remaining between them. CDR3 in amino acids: CASSRTLNTGELFF. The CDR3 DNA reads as TGTGCCAGTAGTCGGACATTAAACACCGGGGAGCTGTTTTTT.

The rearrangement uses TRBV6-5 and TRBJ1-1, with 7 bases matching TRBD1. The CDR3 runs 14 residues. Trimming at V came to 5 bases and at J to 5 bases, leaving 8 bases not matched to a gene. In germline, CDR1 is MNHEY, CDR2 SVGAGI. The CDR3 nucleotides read TGTGCCAGCAGTACCTCAGGGGGAATTACTGAAGCTTTCTTT. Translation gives CASSTSGGITEAFF.

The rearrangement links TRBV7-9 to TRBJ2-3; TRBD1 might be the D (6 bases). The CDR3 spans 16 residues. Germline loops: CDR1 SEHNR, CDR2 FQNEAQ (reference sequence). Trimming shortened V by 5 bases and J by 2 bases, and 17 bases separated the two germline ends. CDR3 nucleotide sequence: TGTGCCAGCAGCCCCCATTTGGACAGCTTCACAGATACGCAGTATTTT. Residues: CASSPHLDSFTDTQYF.

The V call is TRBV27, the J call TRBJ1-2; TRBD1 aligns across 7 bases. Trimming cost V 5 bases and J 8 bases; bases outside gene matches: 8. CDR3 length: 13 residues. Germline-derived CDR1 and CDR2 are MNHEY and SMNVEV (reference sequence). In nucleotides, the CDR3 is TGTGCCAGCAGTCCCACCCGGACAGGAGGCTACACCTTC. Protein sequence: CASSPTRTGGYTF.

The CDR3 nucleotides read TGCGCCAGCAGCGAGGACAGGTACAATGAGCAGTTCTTC. Amino acids: CASSEDRYNEQFF. The V gene is TRBV10-1, the J gene TRBJ2-1; TRBD1 aligns across 7 bases. The J segment lost 4 bases and the V segment lost 6 bases, leaving 3 bases of the junction unmatched. The germline CDR1 and CDR2 sequences are WNHNN and SYGVQD (reference sequence). The CDR3 length is 13 residues.

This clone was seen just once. This CDR3 reads CATSSDRGNTEAFF. The CDR3 nucleotides are TGTGCCACCAGCTCGGACAGGGGGAACACTGAAGCTTTCTTT. The V gene is TRBV15, the J gene TRBJ1-1, with TRBD1 matching over 9 bases. The germline V gene encodes CDR1 LNHNV and CDR2 YYDKDF (reference sequence). This CDR3 has 14 residues. The trim removed 5 bases at V and 1 base at J, leaving 2 bases unmatched.

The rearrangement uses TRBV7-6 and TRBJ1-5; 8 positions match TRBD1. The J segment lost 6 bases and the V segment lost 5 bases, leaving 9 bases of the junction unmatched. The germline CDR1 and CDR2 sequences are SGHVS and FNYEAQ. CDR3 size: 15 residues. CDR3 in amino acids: CASSDGQGVIQPQHF. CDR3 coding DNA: TGTGCCAGCAGCGATGGACAGGGCGTAATTCAGCCCCAGCATTTT.

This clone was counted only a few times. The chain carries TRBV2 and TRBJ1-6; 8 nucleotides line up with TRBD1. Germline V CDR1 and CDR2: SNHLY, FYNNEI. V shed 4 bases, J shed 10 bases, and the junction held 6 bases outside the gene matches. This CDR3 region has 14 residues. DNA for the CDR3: TGTGCCAGCAGTGCCCAGGGGGCATCCTCACCCCTCCACTTT. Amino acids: CASSAQGASSPLHF.

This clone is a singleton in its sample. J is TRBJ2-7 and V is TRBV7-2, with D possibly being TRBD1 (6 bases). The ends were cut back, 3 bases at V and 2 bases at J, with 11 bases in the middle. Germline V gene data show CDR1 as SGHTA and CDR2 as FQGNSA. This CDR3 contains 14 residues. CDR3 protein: CASSFQGSTYEQYF. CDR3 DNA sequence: TGTGCCAGCAGCTTCCAGGGGAGCACCTACGAGCAGTACTTC.

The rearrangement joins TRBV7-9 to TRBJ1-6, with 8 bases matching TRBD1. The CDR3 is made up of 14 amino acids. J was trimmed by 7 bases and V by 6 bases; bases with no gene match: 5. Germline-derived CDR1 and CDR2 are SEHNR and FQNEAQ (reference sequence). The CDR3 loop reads CASSSGQGNSPLHF. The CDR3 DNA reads TGTGCCAGCAGTTCAGGACAGGGAAATTCACCCCTCCACTTT.

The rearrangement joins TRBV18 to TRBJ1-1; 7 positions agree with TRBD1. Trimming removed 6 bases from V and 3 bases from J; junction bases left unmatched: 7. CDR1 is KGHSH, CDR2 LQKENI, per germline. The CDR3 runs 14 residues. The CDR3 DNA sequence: TGTGCCAGCTCGCCCGGGACAGAGTACACTGAAGCTTTCTTT. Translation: CASSPGTEYTEAFF.

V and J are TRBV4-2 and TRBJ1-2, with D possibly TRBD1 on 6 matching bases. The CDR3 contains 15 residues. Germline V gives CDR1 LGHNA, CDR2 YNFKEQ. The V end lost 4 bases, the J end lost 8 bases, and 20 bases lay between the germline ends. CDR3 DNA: TGTGCCAGCAGCCCAGGAGCTACAGGGACGGGCGGCTACACCTTC. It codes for CASSPGATGTGGYTF.

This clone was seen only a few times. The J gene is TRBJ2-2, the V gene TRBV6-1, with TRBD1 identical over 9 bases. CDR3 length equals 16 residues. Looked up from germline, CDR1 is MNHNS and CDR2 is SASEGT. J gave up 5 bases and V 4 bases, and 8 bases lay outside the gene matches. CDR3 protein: CASSGGGTGRTGELFF. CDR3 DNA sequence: TGTGCCAGCAGTGGGGGTGGGACAGGGCGAACCGGGGAGCTGTTTTTT.

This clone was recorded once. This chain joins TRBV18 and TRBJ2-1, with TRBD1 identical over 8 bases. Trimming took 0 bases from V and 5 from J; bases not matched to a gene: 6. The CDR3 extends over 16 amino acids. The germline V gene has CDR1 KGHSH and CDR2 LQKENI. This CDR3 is CASSPPSQGAHNEQFF. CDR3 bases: TGTGCCAGCTCACCACCGAGCCAGGGGGCCCACAATGAGCAGTTCTTC.

CDR3 sequence: CATSSPSGTSRDSPLHF. The CDR3 nucleotides read TGTGCCACCAGCAGTCCCTCCGGGACAAGTCGGGATTCACCCCTCCACTTT. The chain couples TRBV15 to TRBJ1-6; tentatively, D is TRBD1 (6 bases). The length of the CDR3 is 17 residues. V was clipped by 3 bases and J by 8 bases, with 20 bases between them. Germline V gene sequence: CDR1 LNHNV, CDR2 YYDKDF (reference sequence).

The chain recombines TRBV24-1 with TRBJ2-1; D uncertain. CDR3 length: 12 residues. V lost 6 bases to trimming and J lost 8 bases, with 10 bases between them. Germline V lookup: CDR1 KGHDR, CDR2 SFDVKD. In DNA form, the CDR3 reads TGTGCCACCAGTCCATCTGGCCATGAGCAGTTCTTC. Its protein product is CATSPSGHEQFF.